This T cell receptor (beta chain) was sequenced for a study of CD8+ T cells in alopecia areata. Study-level findings and limits: Besides other cells, scalp samples also yield sequences of resident alphabeta T cells from normal skin. Clonality in lesional scalp, especially alopecia totalis/universalis, exceeded that of normal scalp. Mice showed TCR sharing more clearly than patients did, possibly owing to HLA.

In germline, CDR1 is LGHNA, CDR2 YNLKQL (reference sequence). V trimming: 4 bases; J trimming: 8 bases; junction bases outside the gene matches: 2. This CDR3 is built from 14 residues. Following RNA extraction, reverse transcription yielded cDNA that acted as the sequencing template. The table came from immunoSEQ multiplex PCR; TCRdb's copy has only in-frame clones and leaves some out. Observed in the sample are about 1,700 clones, none of them singletons. This clone has ten or more counts. Its antigen is as yet unknown. Mouse gene names apply. The CDR3 extends 3 residues past the end of the read, so its final part is completed from the germline J gene.

The clonotype was recovered from a C3H/HeJ mouse with alopecia areata. Strain MHC haplotype: H2-k. The sequencing input was skin. The rearrangement uses TRBV5 and TRBJ1-6; 10 bases line up with TRBD1. TRBJ1-6 falls under the ORF class, with uncertain function. The DNA read from the CDR3 is TGTGCCAGCAGCCGCGGGACAGGGGATTCGCCC. Protein sequence: CASSRGTGDSP. From start to end, the CDR3 is CASSRGTGDSPLYF.